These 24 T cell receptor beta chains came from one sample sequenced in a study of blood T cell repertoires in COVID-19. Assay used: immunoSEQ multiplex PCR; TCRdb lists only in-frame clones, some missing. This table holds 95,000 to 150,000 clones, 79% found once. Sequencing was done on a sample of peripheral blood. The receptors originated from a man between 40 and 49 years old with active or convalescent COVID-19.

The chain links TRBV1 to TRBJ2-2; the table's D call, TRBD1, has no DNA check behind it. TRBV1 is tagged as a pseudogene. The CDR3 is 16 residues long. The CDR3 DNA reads TGCACCAGCAGCCAAGACACAGGGGGCGTCACCGGGGAGCTGTTTTTT. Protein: CTSSQDTGGVTGELFF.

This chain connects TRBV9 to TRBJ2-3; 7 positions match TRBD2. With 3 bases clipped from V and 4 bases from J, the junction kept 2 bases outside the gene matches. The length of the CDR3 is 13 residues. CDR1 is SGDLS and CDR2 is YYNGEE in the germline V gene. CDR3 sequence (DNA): TGTGCCAGCAGCGGAGCGGGGTCAGATACGCAGTATTTT. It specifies CASSGAGSDTQYF.

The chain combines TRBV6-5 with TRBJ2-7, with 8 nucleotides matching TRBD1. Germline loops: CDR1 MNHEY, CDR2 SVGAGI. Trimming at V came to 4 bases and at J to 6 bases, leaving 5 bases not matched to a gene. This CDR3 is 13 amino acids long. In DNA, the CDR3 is TGTGCCAGCAGTTCCGACAGGGGTGGCGAGCAGTACTTC. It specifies CASSSDRGGEQYF.

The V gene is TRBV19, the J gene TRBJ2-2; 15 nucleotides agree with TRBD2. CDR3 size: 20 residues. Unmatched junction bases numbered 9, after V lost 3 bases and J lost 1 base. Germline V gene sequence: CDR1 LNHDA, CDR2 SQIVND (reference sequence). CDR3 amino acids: CASSIRWGLAGGLNTGELFF. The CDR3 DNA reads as TGTGCCAGTAGTATCCGCTGGGGACTAGCGGGGGGATTGAACACCGGGGAGCTGTTTTTT.

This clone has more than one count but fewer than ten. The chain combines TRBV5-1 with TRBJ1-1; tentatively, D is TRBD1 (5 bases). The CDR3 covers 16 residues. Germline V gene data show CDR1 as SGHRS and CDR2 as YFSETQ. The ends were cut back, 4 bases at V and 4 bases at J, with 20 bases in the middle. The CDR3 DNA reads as TGCGCCAGCAGCCCCGAAGCAGGGTTCCAAGGCACTGAAGCTTTCTTT. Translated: CASSPEAGFQGTEAFF.

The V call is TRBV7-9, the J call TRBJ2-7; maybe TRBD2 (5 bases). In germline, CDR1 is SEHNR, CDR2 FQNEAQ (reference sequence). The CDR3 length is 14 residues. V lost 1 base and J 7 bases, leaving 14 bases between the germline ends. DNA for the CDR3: TGTGCCAGCAGCTTAGATAGAGGTCGGGGTGAGCAGTACTTC. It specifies CASSLDRGRGEQYF.

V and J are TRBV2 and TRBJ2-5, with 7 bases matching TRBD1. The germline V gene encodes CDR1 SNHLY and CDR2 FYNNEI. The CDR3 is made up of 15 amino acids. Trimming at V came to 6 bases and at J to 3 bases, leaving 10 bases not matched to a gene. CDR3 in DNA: TGTGCCAGCAGGGTTGGGGACAGCGACAAAGAGACCCAGTACTTC. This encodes CASRVGDSDKETQYF.

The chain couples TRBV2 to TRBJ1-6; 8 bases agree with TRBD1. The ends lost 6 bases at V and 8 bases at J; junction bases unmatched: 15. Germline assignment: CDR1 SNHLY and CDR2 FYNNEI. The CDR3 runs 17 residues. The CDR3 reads CASSGDRSISVYSPLHF. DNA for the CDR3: TGTGCCAGCAGCGGGGACAGGTCTATCTCGGTATATTCACCCCTCCACTTT.

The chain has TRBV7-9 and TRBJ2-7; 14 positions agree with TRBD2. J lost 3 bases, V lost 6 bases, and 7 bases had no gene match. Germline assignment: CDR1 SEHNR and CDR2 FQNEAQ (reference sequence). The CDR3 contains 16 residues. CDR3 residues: CASRGLAGEKNYEQYF. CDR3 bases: TGTGCCAGCAGGGGACTAGCGGGAGAGAAAAACTACGAGCAGTACTTC.

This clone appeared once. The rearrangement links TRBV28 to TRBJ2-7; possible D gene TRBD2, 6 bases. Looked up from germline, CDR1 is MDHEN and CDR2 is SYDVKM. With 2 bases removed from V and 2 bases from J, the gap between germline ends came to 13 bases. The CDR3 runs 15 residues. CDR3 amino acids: CASSLAPAGTYEQYF. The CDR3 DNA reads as TGTGCCAGCAGTTTAGCCCCGGCGGGGACCTACGAGCAGTACTTC.

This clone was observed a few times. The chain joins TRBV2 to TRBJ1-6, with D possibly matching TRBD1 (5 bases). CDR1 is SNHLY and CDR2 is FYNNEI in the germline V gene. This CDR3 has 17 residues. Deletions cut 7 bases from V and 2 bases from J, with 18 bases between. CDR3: CASTGGRGATYNSPLHF. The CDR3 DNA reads TGTGCCAGCACCGGAGGGAGGGGCGCAACCTATAATTCACCCCTCCACTTT.

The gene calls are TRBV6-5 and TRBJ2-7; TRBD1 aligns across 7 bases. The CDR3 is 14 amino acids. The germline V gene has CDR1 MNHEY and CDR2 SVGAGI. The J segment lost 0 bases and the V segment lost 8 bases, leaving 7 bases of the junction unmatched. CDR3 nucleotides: TGTGCCAGCCGGATGACAGGGAACTCCTACGAGCAGTACTTC. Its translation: CASRMTGNSYEQYF.

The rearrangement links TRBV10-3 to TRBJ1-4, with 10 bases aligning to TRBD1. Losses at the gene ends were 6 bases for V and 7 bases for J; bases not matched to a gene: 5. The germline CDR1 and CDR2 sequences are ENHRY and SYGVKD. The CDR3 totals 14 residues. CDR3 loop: CAIRAGTGAEKLFF. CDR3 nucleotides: TGTGCCATCAGAGCCGGGACAGGGGCTGAAAAACTGTTTTTT.

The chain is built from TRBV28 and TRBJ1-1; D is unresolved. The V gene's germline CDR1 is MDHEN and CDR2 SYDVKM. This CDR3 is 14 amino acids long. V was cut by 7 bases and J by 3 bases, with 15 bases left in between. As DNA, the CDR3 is TGTGCCAGCAATTTGGCAGCGAGCTACACTGAAGCTTTCTTT. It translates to CASNLAASYTEAFF.

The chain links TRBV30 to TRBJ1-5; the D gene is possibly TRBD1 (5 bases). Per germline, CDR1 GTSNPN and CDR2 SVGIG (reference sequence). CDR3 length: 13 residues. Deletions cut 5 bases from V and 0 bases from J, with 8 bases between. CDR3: CAWAGHSNQPQHF. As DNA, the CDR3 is TGTGCCTGGGCCGGACATAGCAATCAGCCCCAGCATTTT.

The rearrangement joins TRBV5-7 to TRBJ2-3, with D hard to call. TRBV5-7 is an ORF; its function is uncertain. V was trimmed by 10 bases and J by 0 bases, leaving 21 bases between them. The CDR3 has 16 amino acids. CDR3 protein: CALSDGACLSTDTQYF. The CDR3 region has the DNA TGTGCCCTAAGCGACGGAGCCTGCCTTAGCACAGATACGCAGTATTTT.

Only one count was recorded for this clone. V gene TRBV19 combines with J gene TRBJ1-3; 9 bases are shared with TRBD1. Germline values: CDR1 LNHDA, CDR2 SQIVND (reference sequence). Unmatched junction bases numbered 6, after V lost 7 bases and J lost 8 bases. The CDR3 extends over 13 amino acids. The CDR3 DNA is TGTGCCAGTAAAACAGGGGGCGCGGACACCATATATTTT. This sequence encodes CASKTGGADTIYF.

CDR3 DNA: TGTGCCAGCAGCCGAAGGCCGGGGGACAGGGCATTGAGCACCATATATTTT. Translated: CASSRRPGDRALSTIYF. J is TRBJ1-3 and V is TRBV21-1; the table's D call, TRBD1, has no DNA check behind it. TRBV21-1 is tagged as a pseudogene. The CDR3 is made up of 17 amino acids.

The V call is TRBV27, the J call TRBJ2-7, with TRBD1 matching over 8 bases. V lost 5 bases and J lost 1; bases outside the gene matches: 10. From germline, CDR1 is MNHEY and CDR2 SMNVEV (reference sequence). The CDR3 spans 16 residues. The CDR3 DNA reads TGTGCCAGCAGTCCAAAACGACAGGGGATATCCTACGAGCAGTACTTC. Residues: CASSPKRQGISYEQYF.

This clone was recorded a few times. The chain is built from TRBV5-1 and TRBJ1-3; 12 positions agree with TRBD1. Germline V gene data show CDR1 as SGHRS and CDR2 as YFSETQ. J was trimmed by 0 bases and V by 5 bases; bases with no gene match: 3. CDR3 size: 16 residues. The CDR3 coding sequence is TGCGCCAGCAGGGGGACAGGGGGCTTCTCTGGAAACACCATATATTTT. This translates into CASRGTGGFSGNTIYF.

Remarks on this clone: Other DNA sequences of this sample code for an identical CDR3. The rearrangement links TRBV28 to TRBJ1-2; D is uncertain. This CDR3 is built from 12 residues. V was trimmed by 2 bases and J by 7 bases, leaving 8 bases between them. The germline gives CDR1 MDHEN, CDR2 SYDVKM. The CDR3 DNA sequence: TGTGCCAGCAGTTTACCCCCAGGTGGCTACACCTTC. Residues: CASSLPPGGYTF.

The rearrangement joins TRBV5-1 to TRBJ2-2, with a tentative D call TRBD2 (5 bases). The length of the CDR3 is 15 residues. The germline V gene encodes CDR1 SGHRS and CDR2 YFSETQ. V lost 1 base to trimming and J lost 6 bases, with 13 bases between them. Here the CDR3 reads CASSLRQDSAGELFF. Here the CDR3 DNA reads TGCGCCAGCAGCTTGAGGCAGGATAGCGCCGGGGAGCTGTTTTTT.

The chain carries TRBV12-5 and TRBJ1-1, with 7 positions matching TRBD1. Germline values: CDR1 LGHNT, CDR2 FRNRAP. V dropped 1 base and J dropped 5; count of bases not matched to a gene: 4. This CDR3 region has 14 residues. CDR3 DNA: TGTGCTAGTGGTTTGGGAGGGGGCTCTACTGAAGCTTTCTTT. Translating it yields CASGLGGGSTEAFF.

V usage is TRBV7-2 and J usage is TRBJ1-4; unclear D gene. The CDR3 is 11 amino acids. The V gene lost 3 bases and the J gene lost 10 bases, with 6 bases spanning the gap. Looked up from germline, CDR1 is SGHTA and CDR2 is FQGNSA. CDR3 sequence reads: CASSLRGKLFF. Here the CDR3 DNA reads TGTGCCAGCAGCTTGAGAGGAAAACTGTTTTTT.